What follows are 25 T cell receptor beta chains derived from one specimen sequenced in a study of T cell clonality in common variable immunodeficiency. These receptors have no identified antigens. The protocol was immunoSEQ multiplex PCR, while the TCRdb copy is restricted to in-frame clones and leaves out a portion. This table holds about 23,000 clones with no singletons; the top ten claim approximately 10%. Findings and caveats of the study: In common variable immunodeficiency, TCR beta chains reportedly carried fewer deletions and N-nucleotide insertions.

Sequencing was carried out using peripheral blood mononuclear cells. Receptor source: a human donor with common variable immunodeficiency.

The table lists this clone with a few counts. The sequence runs out 3 residues before the end of the CDR3; the remainder is reconstructed from the germline J gene. The chain couples TRBV6-2 or TRBV6-3 to TRBJ2-1, with a possible D match to TRBD2 (5 bases). CDR1 and CDR2 from the germline V gene are MNHEY and SVGEGT. V was pared by 7 bases and J by 5 bases, with 6 bases between. The CDR3 covers 11 residues. The sequenced CDR3 bases are TGTGCCAGCACTAGCCACAATGAG. It translates to CASTSHNE. The complete CDR3 reads CASTSHNEQFF.

Of note for this clone: The read comes to an end 3 residues before the CDR3 does, leaving the germline J gene to fill in the end. The chain links TRBV19 to TRBJ1-5; TRBD1 matches at 8 bases. Germline V gene sequence: CDR1 LNHDA, CDR2 SQIVND (reference sequence). The V and J ends lost 6 bases and 2 bases, in that order; junction bases with no gene match: 6. The CDR3 is made up of 15 amino acids. The DNA read from the CDR3 is TGTGCCAGTAGCAAGGACAGGGCGGGCAATCAGCCC. This translates into CASSKDRAGNQP. From start to end, the CDR3 is CASSKDRAGNQPQHF. Using reference TRBV19 and TRBJ1-5 for the parts outside the CDR3, the full variable domain is DGGITQSPKYLFRKEGQNVTLSCEQNLNHDAMYWYRQDPGQGLRLIYYSQIVNDFQKGDIAEGYSVSREKKESFPLTVTSAQKNPTAFYLCASSKDRAGNQPQHFGDGTRLSIL.

Ten or more counts support this clone. From the germline J gene comes the end of the CDR3, since the read stops 3 residues before it. J is TRBJ2-1 and V is TRBV29-1; 12 nucleotides agree with TRBD1. The V and J ends lost 6 bases and 7 bases, in that order; junction bases with no gene match: 10. Germline V gives CDR1 SQVTM, CDR2 ANQGSEA. The CDR3 contains 15 residues. CDR3 sequence reads: CSVTLGQGAFNEQFF. The CDR3 DNA, read in part, is TGCAGCGTCACGCTGGGACAGGGGGCTTTTAATGAG.

This clone was observed many times. The read terminates 3 residues before the CDR3 end, so the remaining end is supplied by the germline J gene. The rearrangement uses TRBV5-1 and TRBJ2-5; D might be TRBD1 or TRBD2, each matching 5 bases. The V end lost 1 base, the J end lost 1 base, and 14 bases lay between the germline ends. The V gene's germline CDR1 is SGHRS and CDR2 YFSETQ. The CDR3 contains 16 residues. This CDR3 is CASSLSTGGSQETQYF. CDR3 DNA, as far as it was read: TGCGCCAGCAGCTTGTCCACAGGAGGCAGCCAAGAGACC.

This clone was counted ten times or more. The read falls 3 residues short of the CDR3 end, and the missing part is taken from the germline J gene. The chain recombines TRBV7-9 with TRBJ2-1; tentative D call: TRBD1 (5 bases). Germline-derived CDR1 and CDR2 are SEHNR and FQNEAQ (reference sequence). V was clipped by 0 bases and J by 8 bases, with 11 bases between them. There are 14 residues in the CDR3. CDR3 sequence: CASSLALRGDEQFF. The sequenced CDR3 bases are TGTGCCAGCAGCTTAGCCCTTAGGGGTGATGAG.

This clone was seen ten or more times. The CDR3: CSAIDRGILNTEAFF. Incomplete CDR3 DNA: TGCAGTGCTATTGACAGGGGAATCTTGAACACTGAA. The V gene is TRBV20-1, the J gene TRBJ1-1; the match to TRBD1 covers 8 bases. From the germline J gene comes the end of the CDR3, since the read stops 3 residues before it. This CDR3 contains 15 residues. Trimming removed 4 bases from V and 0 bases from J; junction bases left unmatched: 7. Germline CDR1 reads DFQATT; CDR2 reads SNEGSKA (reference sequence).

This clone came up many times. The read halts 3 residues ahead of the CDR3 end, with the missing end drawn from the germline J gene. The chain joins TRBV7-3 to TRBJ2-7, with TRBD1 as a possible D gene (6 bases). The CDR3 is made up of 14 amino acids. Trimming cost V 3 bases and J 0 bases, with 9 bases left between them. Germline-derived CDR1 and CDR2 are SGHTA and FQGTGA. CDR3 sequence: CASSFNRDSYEQYF. The DNA read from the CDR3 is TGTGCCAGCAGCTTCAACAGGGACTCCTACGAG.

In the case of this clone: The read terminates 3 residues ahead of where the CDR3 ends, so the germline J gene completes it. The chain carries TRBV18 and TRBJ2-3; 8 positions agree with TRBD1. With 4 bases clipped from V and 8 bases from J, the junction kept 8 bases outside the gene matches. CDR1 is KGHSH and CDR2 is LQKENI in the germline V gene. The CDR3 sequence is 14 residues long. The CDR3: CASSLGQGDGTQYF. CDR3 DNA, as far as it was read: TGTGCCAGCTCACTCGGACAGGGTGATGGTACG.

This clone was seen only a few times. The observed sequence ends 3 residues before the CDR3 terminus, with the missing tail filled in from the germline J gene. The gene calls are TRBV7-2 and TRBJ2-5; TRBD2 aligns across 13 bases. Trimming took 6 bases from V and 4 from J; bases not matched to a gene: 5. The CDR3 extends over 15 amino acids. The V gene's germline CDR1 is SGHTA and CDR2 FQGNSA. CDR3: CASSRTSGSSETQYF. The sequenced CDR3 bases are TGTGCCAGCAGTCGGACTAGCGGGAGTTCAGAGACC. The complete variable domain, with remaining parts taken from reference TRBV7-2 and TRBJ2-5, reads GAGVSQSPSNKVTEKGKDVELRCDPISGHTALYWYRQSLGQGLEFLIYFQGNSAPDKSGLPSDRFSAERTGGSVSTLTIQRTQQEDSAVYLCASSRTSGSSETQYFGPGTRLLVL.

The sample holds a few counts of this clone. The CDR3 reads CASSLVTGTYGYTF. Partial CDR3 DNA: TGTGCCAGCAGCTTAGTAACAGGGACATATGGC. The chain recombines TRBV7-9 with TRBJ1-2; a weak D match, TRBD1 (6 bases). Sequencing ends 3 residues short of the CDR3 end; the germline J gene provides the rest. The V gene lost 1 base and the J gene lost 5 bases, with 11 bases spanning the gap. Germline CDR1 is SEHNR and CDR2 is FQNEAQ (reference sequence). The CDR3 contains 14 residues.

This clone was picked up a small number of times. The read ends 3 residues shy of where the CDR3 ends; the end is completed using the germline J gene. Additional DNA sequences in this sample encode the identical CDR3. V gene TRBV2 combines with J gene TRBJ2-5; TRBD2 agrees at 12 bases. The V gene end was trimmed by 5 bases and the J gene end by 4 bases; junction bases not matched to a gene: 8. Germline V CDR1 and CDR2: SNHLY, FYNNEI. CDR3 size: 16 residues. CDR3 DNA (partial): TGTGCCAGCAGTTCTCAACTAGCGGGGGGCTCAGAGACC. Protein: CASSSQLAGGSET. From start to end, the CDR3 is CASSSQLAGGSETQYF.

This clone has a count of ten or more. The CDR3 end is not reached by the read, which stops 3 residues before it; the germline J gene fills it in. The rearrangement links TRBV18 to TRBJ1-1; the D is unclear. The germline V gene has CDR1 KGHSH and CDR2 LQKENI. The V gene lost 3 bases and the J gene lost 3 bases, with 8 bases spanning the gap. CDR3 length: 13 residues. The covered CDR3 bases are TGTGCCAGCTCACCGTTGAAGGACACTGAA. Amino acids: CASSPLKDTE. The entire CDR3 reads CASSPLKDTEAFF.

This clone was seen at least ten times. The DNA read from the CDR3 is TGTGCCAGCAGCTTGACAGGTAGCAATCAGCCC. Translation gives CASSLTGSNQP. The CDR3 in its entirety is CASSLTGSNQPQHF. V gene TRBV5-6 combines with J gene TRBJ1-5; D perhaps matches TRBD1 (5 bases). The CDR3 end falls 3 residues outside the read, so it is completed with the germline J gene. Germline lookup yields CDR1 SGHDT and CDR2 YYEEEE. V was shortened by 1 base and J by 0 bases, with 5 bases between the two germline ends. The CDR3 totals 14 residues.

This clone has ten or more counts. The DNA ends 3 residues before the CDR3 does, and the rest of the CDR3 is filled in from the germline J gene. This chain links TRBV7-3 with TRBJ2-1; TRBD1 is a possible D gene (5 bases). The V end lost 5 bases, the J end lost 7 bases, and 9 bases lay between the germline ends. The CDR3 is 12 residues long. Germline values: CDR1 SGHTA, CDR2 FQGTGA. CDR3 in amino acids: CASSPAGNEQFF. The covered CDR3 bases are TGTGCCAGCAGCCCCGCAGGGAATGAG.

A word on this clone: The CDR3 end falls 3 residues outside the read, so it is completed with the germline J gene. The rearrangement joins TRBV20-1 to TRBJ1-5, with unresolved D. Germline V gene data show CDR1 as DFQATT and CDR2 as SNEGSKA (reference sequence). Trimming stripped 4 bases from V and 2 bases from J, with 12 bases between. The CDR3 spans 14 residues. CDR3 sequence reads: CSANGDFGNQPQHF. CDR3 DNA (partial): TGCAGTGCTAACGGGGATTTCGGCAATCAGCCC.

This clone has only a few counts. Read coverage stops 3 residues before the CDR3 terminus; the germline J gene supplies the remainder. V and J are TRBV30 and TRBJ1-2; D remains ambiguous. V lost 2 bases to trimming and J lost 3 bases, with 10 bases between them. CDR1 GTSNPN and CDR2 SVGIG come from the germline V gene (reference sequence). This CDR3 has 13 residues. This CDR3 is CAWSNGDDYGYTF. CDR3 DNA (partial): TGTGCCTGGAGTAACGGGGATGACTATGGC.

This clone has a handful of counts. Sequencing ends 3 residues short of the CDR3 end; the germline J gene provides the rest. This chain uses TRBV30 with TRBJ1-4; 7 nucleotides match TRBD1. After removal of 3 bases from V and 7 bases from J, the junction contained 8 bases not matched to a gene. Germline V gene data show CDR1 as GTSNPN and CDR2 as SVGIG (reference sequence). The CDR3 has 14 residues. CDR3 DNA (partial): TGTGCCTGGAGGGGGACAGTCAACAGTGAAAAA. Its translation is CAWRGTVNSEK. The full CDR3 sequence reads CAWRGTVNSEKLFF.

Comment on this clone: From the germline J gene comes the end of the CDR3, since the read stops 3 residues before it. This chain links TRBV4-2 with TRBJ2-5; 11 nucleotides align to TRBD1. The ends lost 3 bases at V and 4 bases at J; junction bases unmatched: 10. The CDR3 is 17 residues long. Germline loops: CDR1 LGHNA, CDR2 YNFKEQ. The CDR3 protein is CASSHWTGGPQGETQYF. CDR3 bases read: TGTGCCAGCAGCCATTGGACAGGGGGCCCCCAGGGAGAGACC.

Note on this clone: The read ends 3 residues shy of where the CDR3 ends; the end is completed using the germline J gene. The chain employs TRBV20-1 and TRBJ1-1; TRBD1 is a possible D gene (6 bases). The CDR3 is made up of 12 amino acids. Germline V gene data show CDR1 as DFQATT and CDR2 as SNEGSKA (reference sequence). CDR3 region: CSVAPGQGRAFF. Incomplete CDR3 DNA: TGCAGTGTCGCACCGGGACAAGGAAGG.

This clone was seen only a few times. The CDR3 end falls 3 residues outside the read, so it is completed with the germline J gene. The chain combines TRBV6-9 with TRBJ2-3; tentative D call: TRBD2 (7 bases). V dropped 8 bases and J dropped 3 bases, with 18 bases sitting between them. This CDR3 spans 15 amino acids. The V gene's germline CDR1 is MNHGY and CDR2 SVAAGI. The CDR3 here is CASSRGGGVTDTQYF. The CDR3 DNA, read in part, is TGTGCCAGCTCTCGAGGGGGGGGAGTGACAGATACG.

This clone was found many times. The read halts 3 residues ahead of the CDR3 end, with the missing end drawn from the germline J gene. V and J are TRBV30 and TRBJ1-1, with D possibly matching TRBD1 (5 bases). The germline gives CDR1 GTSNPN, CDR2 SVGIG (reference sequence). The CDR3 runs to 15 residues. The V end lost 2 bases, the J end lost 3 bases, and 16 bases lay between the germline ends. CDR3 DNA (partial): TGTGCCTGGAGTTCGTGGGGCGGTTCGGACACTGAA. Translated, it gives CAWSSWGGSDTE. The entire CDR3 is CAWSSWGGSDTEAFF.

Comments on this clone: The read ends 3 residues shy of where the CDR3 ends; the end is completed using the germline J gene. The chain links TRBV6-1 to TRBJ2-7, with D possibly TRBD1 on 5 matching bases. Trimming took 0 bases from V and 6 from J, leaving 12 bases between them. Germline-derived CDR1 and CDR2 are MNHNS and SASEGT. CDR3 length equals 14 residues. The CDR3 here is CASSEALGRAEQYF. Incomplete CDR3 DNA: TGTGCCAGCAGTGAAGCCCTTGGCAGGGCCGAG.

Turning to this clone: The CDR3 end falls 3 residues outside the read, so it is completed with the germline J gene. The rearrangement uses TRBV20-1 and TRBJ2-1; D call uncertain. Trimming cost V 7 bases and J 6 bases, with 10 bases left between them. The CDR3 is made up of 11 amino acids. Germline values: CDR1 DFQATT, CDR2 SNEGSKA (reference sequence). The chain's CDR3 is CSGSSFNEQFF. The sequenced part of the CDR3 DNA is TGCAGTGGATCTAGTTTCAATGAG.

The table lists this clone with many counts. The sequenced fragment ends 3 residues before the CDR3 boundary, so the rest is inferred from the germline J gene. The rearrangement links TRBV18 to TRBJ1-1, with D perhaps matching TRBD1 (5 bases). Trimming left V 2 bases short and J 3 bases short, with 10 bases between. Per germline, CDR1 KGHSH and CDR2 LQKENI. The CDR3 has 14 amino acids. The chain's CDR3 is CASSPKTGDTEAFF. Incomplete CDR3 DNA: TGTGCCAGCTCACCAAAGACGGGGGACACTGAA.

This clone has at least ten counts. The read ends 3 residues early relative to the CDR3; the germline J gene fills the gap. This chain joins TRBV6-1 and TRBJ2-7; 8 nucleotides line up with TRBD2. The length of the CDR3 is 14 residues. V shed 4 bases and J 3 bases; nucleotides not matched to a gene: 5. Germline CDR1 and CDR2: MNHNS and SASEGT. The CDR3 reads CASSVSGIRYEQYF. The sequenced CDR3 bases are TGTGCCAGCAGTGTTAGCGGGATACGCTACGAG.